The 19 T cell receptor beta chains presented below share a single source sample, sequenced in a study of T-cell memory formation after mild COVID-19. TCRdb processed the 5' RACE reads anew with MiXCR; each CDR3 protein has one entry. This sample carries approximately 350,000 distinct CDR3 sequences, under 30% of them seen once, and the ten largest clones take roughly 14%. Input material: PBMCs or a T cell subset sorted from them (not recorded which). The receptor set was obtained from an adult woman who had mild COVID-19 (a few samples of this study predate the infection). Cell type and time point are not known.

V and J are TRBV4-1 and TRBJ1-2, with 9 nucleotides matching TRBD1. V shed 1 base and J 6 bases; nucleotides not matched to a gene: 3. CDR3 size: 14 residues. CDR1 and CDR2 (germline): MGHRA, YSYEKL. CDR3 DNA: TGCGCCAGCAGCCAAGTGGGGACAGGGAATGGCTACACCTTC. Translation: CASSQVGTGNGYTF.

The rearrangement links TRBV9 to TRBJ1-2, with D perhaps TRBD1 (5 bases). V was cut by 6 bases and J by 8 bases, with 26 bases left in between. CDR1 and CDR2 from the germline V gene are SGDLS and YYNGEE. This CDR3 is built from 16 residues. The CDR3 protein is CASIQNRDYFIVGYTF. In nucleotides, the CDR3 is TGTGCCAGCATTCAGAACCGGGACTACTTTATAGTGGGCTACACCTTC.

The chain combines TRBV5-1 with TRBJ1-4; TRBD1 matches 8 bases. Germline V CDR1 and CDR2: SGHRS, YFSETQ. The CDR3 has 20 amino acids. V dropped 3 bases and J dropped 7; count of bases not matched to a gene: 23. For the CDR3, the DNA is TGCGCCAGCAGCTCCTCACTACGTGGACAGGGCGGAAGGTTGGGTGAAAAACTGTTTTTT. Encoded protein: CASSSSLRGQGGRLGEKLFF. Full variable domain (remainder filled in from reference TRBV5-1 and TRBJ1-4): KAGVTQTPRYLIKTRGQQVTLSCSPISGHRSVSWYQQTPGQGLQFLFEYFSETQRNKGNFPGRFSGRQFSNSRSEMNVSTLELGDSALYLCASSSSLRGQGGRLGEKLFFGSGTQLSVL.

This clonotype was counted only a few times. The chain couples TRBV4-1 to TRBJ2-1; TRBD2 is a possible D gene (5 bases). Deletions cut 2 bases from V and 7 bases from J, with 9 bases between. The V gene's germline CDR1 is MGHRA and CDR2 YSYEKL. This CDR3 has 13 residues. CDR3 amino acids: CASSQIGKNEQFF. The CDR3 coding sequence is TGCGCCAGCAGCCAAATCGGGAAAAATGAGCAGTTCTTC.

This clonotype was found a few times. This chain uses TRBV29-1 with TRBJ2-1; TRBD1 matches at 10 bases. The CDR3 is 18 residues long. J gave up 4 bases and V 4 bases, and 16 bases lay outside the gene matches. CDR1 and CDR2 (germline): SQVTM, ANQGSEA. CDR3 in DNA: TGCAGCGTTGTTCACCTCCCGAAGGACAGGGGGATATACAATGAGCAGTTCTTC. Translation: CSVVHLPKDRGIYNEQFF.

The V call is TRBV6-1, the J call TRBJ2-1, with D perhaps matching TRBD2 (6 bases). Germline lookup yields CDR1 MNHNS and CDR2 SASEGT. V lost 7 bases, J lost 4 bases, and 14 bases lay in between. The CDR3 loop spans 14 amino acids. The CDR3 loop reads CASTGLNFYNEQFF. The CDR3 bases are TGTGCCAGCACGGGACTCAACTTTTACAATGAGCAGTTCTTC.

The rearrangement links TRBV10-3 to TRBJ2-3, with 10 positions matching TRBD1. The CDR3 contains 16 residues. CDR1 and CDR2 (germline): ENHRY, SYGVKD. Trimming at V came to 8 bases and at J to 2 bases, leaving 10 bases not matched to a gene. The CDR3 sequence is CAIDRGQGLPTDTQYF. The CDR3 bases are TGTGCCATCGATCGGGGACAGGGGCTCCCCACAGATACGCAGTATTTT.

The rearrangement uses TRBV10-3 and TRBJ2-7; TRBD1 matches 11 bases. Germline assignment: CDR1 ENHRY and CDR2 SYGVKD. This CDR3 is 15 amino acids long. V was clipped by 3 bases and J by 6 bases; unmatched bases: 7. The CDR3 here is CAISDRTGGKVEQYF. The CDR3 nucleotides read TGTGCCATCAGTGATAGGACAGGGGGCAAAGTCGAGCAGTACTTC.

The chain combines TRBV20-1 with TRBJ2-1; D may correspond to TRBD1 or TRBD2 (5 bases each). V lost 1 base, J lost 3 bases, and 10 bases lay in between. The V gene's germline CDR1 is DFQATT and CDR2 SNEGSKA (reference sequence). The CDR3 runs 14 residues. The CDR3 region is CSARAGPIYNEQFF. Written as DNA, the CDR3 is TGCAGTGCTAGAGCGGGACCTATCTACAATGAGCAGTTCTTC.

In the case of this clonotype: This sequence may be a read error, since a much larger clone differs from it by one base. The chain couples TRBV5-1 to TRBJ1-1; 9 bases are a match to TRBD1. This CDR3 has 14 residues. Germline CDR1 reads SGHRS; CDR2 reads YFSETQ. The V and J ends lost 4 bases and 0 bases, in that order; junction bases with no gene match: 1. CDR3 bases: TGCGCCAGCAGCCGACAGGGGGTGAACACTGAAGCTTTCTTT. Translated, it gives CASSRQGVNTEAFF. Full variable domain (missing parts from reference TRBV5-1 and TRBJ1-1): KAGVTQTPRYLIKTRGQQVTLSCSPISGHRSVSWYQQTPGQGLQFLFEYFSETQRNKGNFPGRFSGRQFSNSRSEMNVSTLELGDSALYLCASSRQGVNTEAFFGQGTRLTVV.

This chain joins TRBV7-3 and TRBJ1-1; 7 bases align to TRBD1. CDR3 length: 14 residues. Germline CDR1 reads SGHTA; CDR2 reads FQGTGA. The V and J ends lost 4 bases and 3 bases, in that order; junction bases with no gene match: 5. The CDR3 region is CASSSQGWDTEAFF. CDR3 nucleotide sequence: TGTGCCAGCAGCTCACAGGGGTGGGACACTGAAGCTTTCTTT.

This clonotype was seen more than once but under ten times. The chain is built from TRBV24-1 and TRBJ2-1, with D perhaps matching TRBD1 or TRBD2 (6 bases each). The germline V and J ends were trimmed by 5 bases and 13 bases, with 14 bases remaining between them. This CDR3 contains 12 residues. The germline gives CDR1 KGHDR, CDR2 SFDVKD. CDR3 in amino acids: CATSALQGGQFF. For the CDR3, the DNA is TGTGCCACCAGTGCCCTACAGGGAGGCCAGTTCTTC.

The chain has TRBV4-1 and TRBJ2-5, with D perhaps TRBD1 (6 bases). The CDR3 spans 15 residues. Between the trimmed V and J ends, which lost 0 bases and 4 bases, there was a span of 12 bases. Germline CDR1 MGHRA, CDR2 YSYEKL. CDR3 bases: TGCGCCAGCAGCCAAGAGAACAGGGAAGGAGAGACCCAGTACTTC. It translates to CASSQENREGETQYF.

The chain couples TRBV24-1 to TRBJ1-1; D remains ambiguous. Trimming took 3 bases from V and 1 from J, leaving 5 bases between them. CDR3 size: 13 residues. CDR1 and CDR2 (germline): KGHDR, SFDVKD. The CDR3 loop reads CATSDQTNTEAFF. CDR3 in DNA: TGTGCCACCAGTGATCAAACGAACACTGAAGCTTTCTTT.

This clonotype turned up a few times. This rearrangement joins TRBV6-2 or TRBV6-3 to TRBJ2-1, with D tentatively TRBD2 (5 bases). V lost 5 bases and J 0 bases, leaving 14 bases between the germline ends. CDR3 length: 16 residues. Germline loops: CDR1 MNHEY, CDR2 SVGEGT. Here the CDR3 reads CASSRVGLSSYNEQFF. The CDR3, as DNA: TGTGCCAGCAGTCGCGTAGGACTGAGCTCCTACAATGAGCAGTTCTTC.

This clonotype was picked up many times. The V call is TRBV5-1, the J call TRBJ2-7; the D is unclear. The germline CDR1 and CDR2 sequences are SGHRS and YFSETQ. The V and J ends lost 7 bases and 3 bases respectively, with 17 bases between them. The CDR3 covers 14 residues. The CDR3 here is CASGSDGALYEQYF. Here the CDR3 DNA reads TGCGCCAGCGGCTCCGACGGCGCACTCTACGAGCAGTACTTC.

This clonotype was counted only a few times. The rearrangement joins TRBV15 to TRBJ2-6; D remains ambiguous. CDR1 is LNHNV, CDR2 YYDKDF, per germline (reference sequence). Trimming left V 9 bases short and J 0 bases short, with 12 bases between. There are 15 residues in the CDR3. The CDR3: CATPDGYSGANVLTF. CDR3 bases: TGTGCCACTCCGGACGGGTACTCTGGGGCCAACGTCCTGACTTTC.

The gene calls are TRBV7-2 and TRBJ2-1; TRBD2 agrees at 9 bases. With 5 bases clipped from V and 4 bases from J, the junction kept 12 bases outside the gene matches. The length of the CDR3 is 17 residues. Germline V CDR1 and CDR2: SGHTA, FQGNSA. The CDR3 protein is CASSLPRASGVYNEQFF. The CDR3 nucleotides read TGTGCCAGCAGCCTCCCTAGAGCTAGCGGGGTATACAATGAGCAGTTCTTC. Full variable domain (missing parts from reference TRBV7-2 and TRBJ2-1): GAGVSQSPSNKVTEKGKDVELRCDPISGHTALYWYRQSLGQGLEFLIYFQGNSAPDKSGLPSDRFSAERTGGSVSTLTIQRTQQEDSAVYLCASSLPRASGVYNEQFFGPGTRLTVL.

The rearrangement joins TRBV27 to TRBJ2-1, with 9 bases that match TRBD2. The J segment lost 5 bases and the V segment lost 2 bases, leaving 13 bases of the junction unmatched. The germline V gene has CDR1 MNHEY and CDR2 SMNVEV (reference sequence). This CDR3 is 18 amino acids long. DNA for the CDR3: TGTGCCAGCAGTTTAATTTGGCCCTGGCTAGCGGGGAACAATGAGCAGTTCTTC. It specifies CASSLIWPWLAGNNEQFF.